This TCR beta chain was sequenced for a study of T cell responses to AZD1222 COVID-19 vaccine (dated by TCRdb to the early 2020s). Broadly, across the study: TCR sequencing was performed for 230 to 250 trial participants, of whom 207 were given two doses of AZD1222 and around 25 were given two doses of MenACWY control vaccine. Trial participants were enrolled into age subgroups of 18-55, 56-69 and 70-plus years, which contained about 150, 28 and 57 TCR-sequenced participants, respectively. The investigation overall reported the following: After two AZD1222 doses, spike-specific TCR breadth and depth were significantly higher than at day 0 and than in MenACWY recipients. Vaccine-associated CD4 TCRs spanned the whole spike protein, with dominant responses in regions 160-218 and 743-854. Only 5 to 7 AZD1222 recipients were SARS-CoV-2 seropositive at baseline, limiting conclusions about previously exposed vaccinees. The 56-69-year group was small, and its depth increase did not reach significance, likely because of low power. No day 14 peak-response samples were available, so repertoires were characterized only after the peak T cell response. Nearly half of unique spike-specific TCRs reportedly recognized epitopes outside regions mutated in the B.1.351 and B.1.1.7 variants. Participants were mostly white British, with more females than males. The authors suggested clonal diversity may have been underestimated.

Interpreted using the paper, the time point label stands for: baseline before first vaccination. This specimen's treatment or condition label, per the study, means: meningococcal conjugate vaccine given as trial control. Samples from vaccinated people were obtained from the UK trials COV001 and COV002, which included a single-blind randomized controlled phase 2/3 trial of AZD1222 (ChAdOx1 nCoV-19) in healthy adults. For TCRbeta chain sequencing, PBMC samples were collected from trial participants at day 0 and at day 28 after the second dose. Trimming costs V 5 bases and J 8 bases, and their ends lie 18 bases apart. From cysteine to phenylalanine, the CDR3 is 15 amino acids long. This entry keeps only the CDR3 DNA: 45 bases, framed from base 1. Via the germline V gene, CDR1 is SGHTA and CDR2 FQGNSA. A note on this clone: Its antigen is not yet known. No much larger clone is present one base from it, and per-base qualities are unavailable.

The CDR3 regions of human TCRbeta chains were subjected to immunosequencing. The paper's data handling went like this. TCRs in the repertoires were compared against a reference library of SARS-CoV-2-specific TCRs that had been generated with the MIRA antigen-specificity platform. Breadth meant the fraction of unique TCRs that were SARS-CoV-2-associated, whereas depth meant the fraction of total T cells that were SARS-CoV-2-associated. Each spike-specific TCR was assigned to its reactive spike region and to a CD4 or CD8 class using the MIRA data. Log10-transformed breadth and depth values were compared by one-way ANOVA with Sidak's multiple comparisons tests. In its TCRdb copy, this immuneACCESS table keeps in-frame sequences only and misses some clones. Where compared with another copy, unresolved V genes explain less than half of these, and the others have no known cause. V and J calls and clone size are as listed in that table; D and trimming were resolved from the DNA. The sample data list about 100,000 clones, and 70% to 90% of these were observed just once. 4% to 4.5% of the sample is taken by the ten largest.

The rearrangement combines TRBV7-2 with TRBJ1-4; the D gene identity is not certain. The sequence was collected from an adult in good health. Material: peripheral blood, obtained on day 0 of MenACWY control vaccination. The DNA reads TGTGCCAGCAGCGTACTGGGGAGCGCTTCAGAAAAACTGTTTTTT. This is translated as CASSVLGSASEKLFF.